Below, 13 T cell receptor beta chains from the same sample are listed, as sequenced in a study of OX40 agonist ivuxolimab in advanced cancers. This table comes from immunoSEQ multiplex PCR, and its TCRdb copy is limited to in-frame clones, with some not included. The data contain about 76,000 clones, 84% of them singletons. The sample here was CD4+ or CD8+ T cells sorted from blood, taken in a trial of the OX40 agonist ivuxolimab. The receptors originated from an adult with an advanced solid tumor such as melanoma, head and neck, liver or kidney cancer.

This CDR3 reads CASSPVEQFF. CDR3 nucleotide sequence: TGTGCCAGCAGTCCCGTTGAGCAGTTCTTC. The chain uses TRBV2 and TRBJ2-1; D remains unclear. CDR3 size: 10 residues. V lost 5 bases to trimming and J lost 9 bases, with 5 bases between them. The germline gives CDR1 SNHLY, CDR2 FYNNEI.

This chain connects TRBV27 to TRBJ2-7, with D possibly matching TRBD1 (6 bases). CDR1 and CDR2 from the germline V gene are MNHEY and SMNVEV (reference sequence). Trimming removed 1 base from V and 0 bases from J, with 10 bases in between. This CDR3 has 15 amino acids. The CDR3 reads CASSLLQGNSYEQYF. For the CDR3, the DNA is TGTGCCAGCAGTTTATTACAGGGTAACTCCTACGAGCAGTACTTC.

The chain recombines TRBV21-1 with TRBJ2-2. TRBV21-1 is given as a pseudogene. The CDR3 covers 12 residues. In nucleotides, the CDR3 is TGTGCCAGCAGCGGGGGATGCGGGGAGCTGTTTTTT. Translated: CASSGGCGELFF.

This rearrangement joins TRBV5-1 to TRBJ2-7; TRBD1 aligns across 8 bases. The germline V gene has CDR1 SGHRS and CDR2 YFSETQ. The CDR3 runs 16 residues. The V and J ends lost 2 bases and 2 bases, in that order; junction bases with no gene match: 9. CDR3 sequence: CASSFGRGPHAYEQYF. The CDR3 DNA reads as TGCGCCAGCAGCTTCGGCAGGGGGCCACATGCCTACGAGCAGTACTTC.

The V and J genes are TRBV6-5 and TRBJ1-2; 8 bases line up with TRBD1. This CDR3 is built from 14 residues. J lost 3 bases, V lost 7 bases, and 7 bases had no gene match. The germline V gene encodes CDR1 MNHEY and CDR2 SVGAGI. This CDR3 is CASTLRTGYYGYTF. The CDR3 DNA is TGTGCCAGCACCCTTAGGACAGGGTACTATGGCTACACCTTC.

The CDR3 nucleotides are TGTGCCAGCAGCCAAGATGTCGGCAGGGGGTTTGGCACCGGGGAGCTGTTTTTT. It is translated as CASSQDVGRGFGTGELFF. The rearrangement uses TRBV4-2 and TRBJ2-2; 7 bases agree with TRBD1. Trimming took 0 bases from V and 4 from J; bases not matched to a gene: 11. The CDR3 contains 18 residues. CDR1 is LGHNA, CDR2 YNFKEQ, per germline.

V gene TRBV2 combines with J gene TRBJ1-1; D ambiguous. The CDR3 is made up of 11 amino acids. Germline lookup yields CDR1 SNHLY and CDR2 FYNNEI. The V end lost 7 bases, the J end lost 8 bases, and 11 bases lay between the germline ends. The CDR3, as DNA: TGTGCCAGCACCGAACGGGTGGAAGCTTTCTTT. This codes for CASTERVEAFF. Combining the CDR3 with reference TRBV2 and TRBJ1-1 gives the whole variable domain EPEVTQTPSHQVTQMGQEVILRCVPISNHLYFYWYRQILGQKVEFLVSFYNNEISEKSEIFDDQFSVERPDGSNFTLKIRSTKLEDSAMYFCASTERVEAFFGQGTRLTVV.

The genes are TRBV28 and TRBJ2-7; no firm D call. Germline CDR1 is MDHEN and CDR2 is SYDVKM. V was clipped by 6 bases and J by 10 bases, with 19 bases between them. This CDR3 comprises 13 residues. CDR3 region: CASRPTTRAEQYF. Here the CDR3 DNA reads TGTGCCAGCAGGCCGACGACAAGGGCAGAACAGTACTTC.

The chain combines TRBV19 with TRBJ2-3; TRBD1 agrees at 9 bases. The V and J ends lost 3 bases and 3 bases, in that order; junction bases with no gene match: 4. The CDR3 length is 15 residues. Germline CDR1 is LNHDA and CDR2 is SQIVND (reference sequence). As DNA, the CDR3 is TGTGCCAGTAGTATCGGGACAGGGCCAACAGATACGCAGTATTTT. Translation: CASSIGTGPTDTQYF.

The CDR3 region is CASSPRQGAYEQYF. In DNA, the CDR3 is TGTGCCAGCAGCCCCAGACAGGGGGCCTACGAGCAGTACTTC. V gene TRBV7-3 combines with J gene TRBJ2-7; 9 bases line up with TRBD1. The CDR3 extends over 14 amino acids. Germline CDR1 SGHTA, CDR2 FQGTGA. With 5 bases clipped from V and 2 bases from J, the junction kept 4 bases outside the gene matches.

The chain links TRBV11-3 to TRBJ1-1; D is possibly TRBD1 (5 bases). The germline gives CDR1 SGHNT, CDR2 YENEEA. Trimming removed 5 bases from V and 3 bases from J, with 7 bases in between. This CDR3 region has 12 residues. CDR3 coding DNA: TGTGCCAGCAGCCCGGGGGACACTGAAGCTTTCTTT. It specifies CASSPGDTEAFF.

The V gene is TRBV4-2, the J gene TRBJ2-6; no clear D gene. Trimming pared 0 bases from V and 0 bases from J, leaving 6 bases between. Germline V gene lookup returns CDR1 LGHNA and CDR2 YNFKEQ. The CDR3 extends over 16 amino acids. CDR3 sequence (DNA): TGTGCCAGCAGCCAAGATGAGACCTCTGGGGCCAACGTCCTGACTTTC. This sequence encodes CASSQDETSGANVLTF.

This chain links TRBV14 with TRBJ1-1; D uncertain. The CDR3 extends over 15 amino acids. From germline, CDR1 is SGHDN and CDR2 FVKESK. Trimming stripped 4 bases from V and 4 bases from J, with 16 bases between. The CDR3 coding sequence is TGTGCCAGCAGCCCCCTCGAAGGGCTGAGCACTGAAGCTTTCTTT. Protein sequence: CASSPLEGLSTEAFF.